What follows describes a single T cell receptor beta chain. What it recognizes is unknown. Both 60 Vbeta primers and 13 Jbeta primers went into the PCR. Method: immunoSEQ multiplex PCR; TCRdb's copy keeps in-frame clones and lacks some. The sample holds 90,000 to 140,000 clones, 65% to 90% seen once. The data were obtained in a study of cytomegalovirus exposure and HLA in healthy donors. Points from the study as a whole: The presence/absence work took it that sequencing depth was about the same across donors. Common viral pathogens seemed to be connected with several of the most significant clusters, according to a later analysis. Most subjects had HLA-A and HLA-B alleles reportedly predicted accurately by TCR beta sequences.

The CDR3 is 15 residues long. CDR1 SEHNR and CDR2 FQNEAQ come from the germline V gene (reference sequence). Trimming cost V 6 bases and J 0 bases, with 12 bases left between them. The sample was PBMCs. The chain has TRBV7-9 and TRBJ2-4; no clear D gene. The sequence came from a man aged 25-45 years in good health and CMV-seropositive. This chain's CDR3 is CASSADLLAKNIQYF. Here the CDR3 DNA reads TGTGCCAGCAGTGCTGATTTACTAGCCAAAAACATTCAGTACTTC.